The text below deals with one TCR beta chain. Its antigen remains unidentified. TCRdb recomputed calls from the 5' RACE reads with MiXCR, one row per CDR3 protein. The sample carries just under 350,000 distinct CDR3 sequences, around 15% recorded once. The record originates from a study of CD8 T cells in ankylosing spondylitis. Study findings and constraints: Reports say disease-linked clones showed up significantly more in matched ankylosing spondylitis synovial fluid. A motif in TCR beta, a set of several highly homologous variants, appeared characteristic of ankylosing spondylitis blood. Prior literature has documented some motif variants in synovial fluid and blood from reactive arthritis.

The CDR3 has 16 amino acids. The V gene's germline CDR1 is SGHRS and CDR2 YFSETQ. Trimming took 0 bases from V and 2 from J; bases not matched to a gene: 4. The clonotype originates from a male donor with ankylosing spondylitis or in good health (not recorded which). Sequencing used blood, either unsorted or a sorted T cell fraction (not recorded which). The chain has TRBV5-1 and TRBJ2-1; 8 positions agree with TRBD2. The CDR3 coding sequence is TGCGCCAGCAGCTTGGAACTAGCGGTAGCCTACAATGAGCAGTTCTTC. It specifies CASSLELAVAYNEQFF.